The source of this T cell receptor (beta chain) is a study of control samples from healthy donors and cancer patients. V trimming: 7 bases; J trimming: 4 bases; junction bases outside the gene matches: 14. The germline gives CDR1 SNHLY, CDR2 FYNNEI. The length of the CDR3 is 19 residues. The protocol was immunoSEQ multiplex PCR, while the TCRdb copy is restricted to in-frame clones and leaves out a portion. The table lists over 60,000 clones, around 90% of them singletons, with 1.9% in the top ten. The clonotype originates from a woman aged 55-70 years with head and neck cancer. The specimen was PBMCs. The chain carries TRBV2 and TRBJ2-2; 14 bases are a match to TRBD2. The CDR3 loop is CASTGTSGSLSPGTGELFF. The CDR3, as DNA: TGTGCCAGCACCGGGACTAGCGGGAGCTTATCCCCGGGCACCGGGGAGCTGTTTTTT. Looking up the rest from reference TRBV2 and TRBJ2-2 gives the full variable domain: EPEVTQTPSHQVTQMGQEVILRCVPISNHLYFYWYRQILGQKVEFLVSFYNNEISEKSEIFDDQFSVERPDGSNFTLKIRSTKLEDSAMYFCASTGTSGSLSPGTGELFFGEGSRLTVL.